Following are 32 T cell receptor beta chains from one sample sequenced in a study of cytomegalovirus exposure and HLA in healthy donors (dated by TCRdb to about 2017). Receptor amplification or capture employed the immunoSEQ multiplex PCR assay. For the multiplex PCR, a mixture combining 60 forward primers for TCR Vbeta segments and 13 reverse primers for TCR Jbeta segments was used. Sourced from immuneACCESS, this table was stored by TCRdb with only in-frame sequences that have V and J called. A share of the clones is absent; for the studies checked, an unresolved V gene accounts for under half, and the remainder has no known explanation. This sample comprises some 250,000 clones, roughly 82% of them detected only once. The ten largest make up more than 5% of the sample. Sequenced input: PBMCs. These receptors all come from a woman in her forties in good health and CMV-seropositive.

J is TRBJ2-1 and V is TRBV18; TRBD2 matches 12 bases. The CDR3 has 19 residues. The germline V gene has CDR1 KGHSH and CDR2 LQKENI. The junction had 8 bases not matched to a gene; V was cut back by 2 bases and J by 0 bases. CDR3 sequence (DNA): TGTGCCAGCTCACCATTTTCGCTAGCGGGAGGGAGCTCCTACAATGAGCAGTTCTTC. This codes for CASSPFSLAGGSSYNEQFF.

The gene calls are TRBV10-3 and TRBJ2-7; TRBD2 matches 8 bases. V gave up 6 bases and J gave up 6 bases; unmatched junction bases: 19. CDR3 length: 17 amino acids. Germline CDR1 and CDR2: ENHRY and SYGVKD. The CDR3 loop is CAIRKNRDPGGLSEQYF. In DNA, the CDR3 is TGTGCCATCAGGAAGAACCGGGACCCGGGAGGGTTGAGCGAGCAGTACTTC.

J is TRBJ2-3 and V is TRBV2; 8 bases map to TRBD2. Germline V gene lookup returns CDR1 SNHLY and CDR2 FYNNEI. V dropped 5 bases and J dropped 1; count of bases not matched to a gene: 2. The CDR3 totals 14 residues. The CDR3, as DNA: TGTGCCAGCAGTCGTAGCGGGGGCACAGATACGCAGTATTTT. This sequence encodes CASSRSGGTDTQYF. The full variable domain, completed using reference TRBV2 and TRBJ2-3, is EPEVTQTPSHQVTQMGQEVILRCVPISNHLYFYWYRQILGQKVEFLVSFYNNEISEKSEIFDDQFSVERPDGSNFTLKIRSTKLEDSAMYFCASSRSGGTDTQYFGPGTRLTVL.

The rearrangement links TRBV19 to TRBJ1-2, with a tentative D call TRBD1 (5 bases). Germline CDR1 is LNHDA and CDR2 is SQIVND (reference sequence). The CDR3 loop spans 15 amino acids. Trimming shortened V by 3 bases and J by 4 bases, and 15 bases separated the two germline ends. CDR3 protein: CASSIGLQRGYGYTF. The DNA for the CDR3 is TGTGCCAGTAGTATTGGGCTCCAAAGGGGCTATGGCTACACCTTC.

V and J are TRBV5-4 and TRBJ1-1, with a weak D call TRBD1 (6 bases). Per the germline V gene, CDR1 is SGHNT and CDR2 is YYREEE (reference sequence). CDR3 size: 15 residues. The V and J ends lost 4 bases and 4 bases respectively, with 17 bases between them. The CDR3 is CASSPPGRGRTEAFF. The CDR3 DNA sequence: TGTGCCAGCAGCCCCCCTGGCAGGGGACGCACTGAAGCTTTCTTT.

The chain uses TRBV7-2 and TRBJ1-2; D possibly corresponds to TRBD1 (5 bases). The V end lost 3 bases, the J end lost 0 bases, and 11 bases lay between the germline ends. The CDR3 has 15 amino acids. Germline assignment: CDR1 SGHTA and CDR2 FQGNSA. The CDR3, as DNA: TGTGCCAGCAGCTTGGGCGGGGGAACTAACTATGGCTACACCTTC. Encoded protein: CASSLGGGTNYGYTF.

The chain couples TRBV7-6 to TRBJ2-1; TRBD2 might be the D (6 bases). Per germline, CDR1 SGHVS and CDR2 FNYEAQ. Trimming took 3 bases from V and 3 from J, leaving 9 bases between them. The CDR3 covers 14 residues. In DNA form, the CDR3 reads TGTGCCAGCAGCTTTCGCGGGGACTACAATGAGCAGTTCTTC. Translation: CASSFRGDYNEQFF.

The chain recombines TRBV9 with TRBJ1-2; D gene ambiguous. Germline loops: CDR1 SGDLS, CDR2 YYNGEE. The CDR3 runs 15 residues. With 0 bases removed from V and 0 bases from J, the gap between germline ends came to 9 bases. The CDR3 sequence: CASSVGYSSNYGYTF. In DNA, the CDR3 is TGTGCCAGCAGCGTAGGCTACAGCTCTAACTATGGCTACACCTTC.

This chain links TRBV11-2 with TRBJ2-2, with no clear D. The germline V and J ends were trimmed by 1 base and 3 bases, with 3 bases remaining between them. CDR3 length: 13 amino acids. From germline, CDR1 is SGHAT and CDR2 FQNNGV. CDR3 nucleotide sequence: TGTGCCAGCAGCTTAGCTCACACCGGGGAGCTGTTTTTT. It yields the protein CASSLAHTGELFF.

The V and J genes are TRBV11-1 and TRBJ2-1; TRBD2 aligns across 7 bases. The CDR3 spans 17 residues. The germline V gene encodes CDR1 SGHAT and CDR2 FQDESV (reference sequence). After removal of 0 bases from V and 6 bases from J, the junction contained 11 bases not matched to a gene. The CDR3 nucleotides read TGTGCCAGCAGCTTAGCGTCCGCTAGCGGTTTTCGCAATGAGCAGTTCTTC. Translation: CASSLASASGFRNEQFF.

The chain recombines TRBV5-1 with TRBJ2-4; D gene uncertain. The CDR3 contains 14 residues. With 0 bases removed from V and 5 bases from J, the gap between germline ends came to 9 bases. Germline V gives CDR1 SGHRS, CDR2 YFSETQ. CDR3 protein: CASSLGSYENIQYF. CDR3 nucleotides: TGCGCCAGCAGCTTGGGATCCTACGAAAACATTCAGTACTTC.

The chain links TRBV5-8 to TRBJ2-1, with D tentatively TRBD2 (6 bases). The CDR3 has 15 residues. Trimming took off 0 bases at V and 3 bases at J, with 10 bases between the two ends. The V gene's germline CDR1 is SGHTS and CDR2 YDEGEE. The CDR3 loop reads CASSLGSSGYNEQFF. Written as DNA, the CDR3 is TGTGCCAGCAGCTTGGGGAGTAGCGGCTACAATGAGCAGTTCTTC. Drawing the rest from reference TRBV5-8 and TRBJ2-1, the complete variable domain is EAGVTQSPTHLIKTRGQQATLRCSPISGHTSVYWYQQALGLGLQFLLWYDEGEERNRGNFPPRFSGRQFPNYSSELNVNALELEDSALYLCASSLGSSGYNEQFFGPGTRLTVL.

The rearrangement uses TRBV10-3 and TRBJ2-7, with 8 nucleotides matching TRBD2. Germline assignment: CDR1 ENHRY and CDR2 SYGVKD. The junction had 3 bases not matched to a gene; V was cut back by 2 bases and J by 0 bases. The CDR3 is 15 residues long. Here the CDR3 reads CAISERAGASYEQYF. For the CDR3, the DNA is TGTGCCATCAGTGAGAGAGCGGGAGCCTCCTACGAGCAGTACTTC.

This clone showed up just once. The chain combines TRBV5-5 with TRBJ2-4; D is ambiguous. The CDR3 consists of 13 residues. V lost 0 bases, J lost 5 bases, and 6 bases lay in between. The germline CDR1 and CDR2 sequences are SGHKS and YYEKEE (reference sequence). The CDR3 DNA reads as TGTGCCAGCAGCTTGGACAGAGAAAACATTCAGTACTTC. It translates to CASSLDRENIQYF.

The rearrangement links TRBV10-3 to TRBJ1-4, with D perhaps TRBD1 (6 bases). This CDR3 is 15 amino acids long. Trimming took 2 bases from V and 8 from J, leaving 15 bases between them. Germline-derived CDR1 and CDR2 are ENHRY and SYGVKD. The CDR3 DNA reads TGTGCCATCAGTGAGACGGGGGGGCGCCGGGAAAAACTGTTTTTT. Amino acid sequence: CAISETGGRREKLFF.

This rearrangement joins TRBV5-6 to TRBJ1-1, with a tentative D call TRBD1 (6 bases). Germline V gene data show CDR1 as SGHDT and CDR2 as YYEEEE. Trimming cost V 2 bases and J 1 base, with 9 bases left between them. The CDR3 totals 14 residues. DNA for the CDR3: TGTGCCAGCAGCTTCCCGACAGGGAACACTGAAGCTTTCTTT. It is translated as CASSFPTGNTEAFF.

The CDR3 loop reads CASSDSSPGKRERSYEQYF. The CDR3 DNA sequence: TGTGCCAGCAGTGACTCGAGTCCGGGTAAGAGGGAGCGGTCCTACGAGCAGTACTTC. The chain has TRBV6-4 and TRBJ2-7; a possible D gene is TRBD2 (5 bases). V shed 0 bases and J shed 1 base, with 22 bases lying between them. Germline-derived CDR1 and CDR2 are MRHNA and SNTAGT. This CDR3 contains 19 residues.

V and J are TRBV18 and TRBJ1-2; D is perhaps TRBD1 (6 bases). In germline, CDR1 is KGHSH, CDR2 LQKENI. Trimming shortened V by 4 bases and J by 8 bases, and 14 bases separated the two germline ends. This CDR3 has 13 amino acids. The CDR3 sequence: CASSRETGTGYTF. Written as DNA, the CDR3 is TGTGCCAGCTCACGAGAAACAGGGACGGGCTACACCTTC.

The chain combines TRBV19 with TRBJ1-2; no clear D gene. The CDR3 contains 18 residues. The V end was cut by 1 base, the J end by 6 bases, with 24 bases between. Germline CDR1 reads LNHDA; CDR2 reads SQIVND (reference sequence). Here the CDR3 DNA reads TGTGCCAGTAGTATAGGTACAAGGGAAGGAGGGTTGGATAATGGCTACACCTTC. As protein: CASSIGTREGGLDNGYTF.

The chain carries TRBV9 and TRBJ1-2; D perhaps matches TRBD1 (5 bases). This CDR3 spans 16 amino acids. Per germline, CDR1 SGDLS and CDR2 YYNGEE. Trimming removed 4 bases from V and 0 bases from J, with 16 bases in between. This CDR3 is CASSPTGGGSNYGYTF. Here the CDR3 DNA reads TGTGCCAGCAGCCCTACGGGGGGAGGGTCTAACTATGGCTACACCTTC.

V gene TRBV19 combines with J gene TRBJ1-2, with TRBD1 matching over 7 bases. This CDR3 region has 15 residues. Germline assignment: CDR1 LNHDA and CDR2 SQIVND (reference sequence). After removal of 7 bases from V and 4 bases from J, the junction contained 12 bases not matched to a gene. The DNA for the CDR3 is TGTGCCAGTAAACTCGACAGGGATGGAAGCTATGGCTACACCTTC. Amino acids: CASKLDRDGSYGYTF.

The rearrangement uses TRBV5-6 and TRBJ2-1, with TRBD2 matching over 10 bases. Per the germline V gene, CDR1 is SGHDT and CDR2 is YYEEEE. CDR3 size: 15 residues. J lost 7 bases, V lost 2 bases, and 6 bases had no gene match. CDR3 protein: CASSLRLAGVNEQFF. The CDR3 region has the DNA TGTGCCAGCAGCTTAAGGCTAGCGGGGGTGAATGAGCAGTTCTTC.

V gene TRBV5-4 combines with J gene TRBJ2-1; perhaps TRBD2 as D (7 bases). Germline values: CDR1 SGHNT, CDR2 YYREEE (reference sequence). The V end was cut by 0 bases, the J end by 0 bases, with 10 bases between. This CDR3 is 16 amino acids long. The CDR3 bases are TGTGCCAGCAGCTTGGTCCGGGGGGCCTCCTACAATGAGCAGTTCTTC. Amino acid sequence: CASSLVRGASYNEQFF.

This sequence joins TRBV7-2 and TRBJ2-7; possible D gene TRBD2, 6 bases. This CDR3 contains 14 residues. Looked up from germline, CDR1 is SGHTA and CDR2 is FQGNSA. Trimming took 7 bases from V and 9 from J, leaving 22 bases between them. The CDR3 protein is CASTPGLSLRGQYF. The DNA for the CDR3 is TGTGCCAGCACCCCGGGACTTTCCCTACGAGGGCAGTACTTC.

The gene calls are TRBV7-8 and TRBJ2-5, with D possibly being TRBD2 (6 bases). The DNA matches TRBJ2-7 better at its end, which makes the J call doubtful. Germline V CDR1 and CDR2: SGHVS, FQNEAQ. The CDR3 is made up of 15 amino acids. The CDR3 nucleotides read TGTGCCAGCAGCTCGACCCCCGGGAGCTCCTACGAGCAGTACTTC. Protein product: CASSSTPGSSYEQYF.

The rearrangement joins TRBV5-6 to TRBJ2-3; 7 bases are a match to TRBD2. V trimming: 4 bases; J trimming: 3 bases; junction bases outside the gene matches: 2. Germline V gene lookup returns CDR1 SGHDT and CDR2 YYEEEE. CDR3 length: 13 amino acids. The CDR3 DNA reads as TGTGCCAGCAGCCGTAGCGGGACAGATACGCAGTATTTT. Its translation is CASSRSGTDTQYF.

The genes are TRBV21-1 and TRBJ1-6. TRBV21-1 is a known pseudogene. This CDR3 spans 19 amino acids. CDR3 bases: TGTGCCAGCAGCAAAGGGGGGGTCAAGAGGGGATCCTATAATTCACCCCTCCACTTT. Translated: CASSKGGVKRGSYNSPLHF.

This sequence joins TRBV21-1 and TRBJ1-2. TRBV21-1 counts as a pseudogene. The CDR3 length is 14 residues. The CDR3 protein is CASSKGGANYGYTF. The CDR3 DNA sequence: TGTGCCAGCAGCAAAGGGGGAGCTAACTATGGCTACACCTTC.

The genes are TRBV7-2 and TRBJ2-7, with 8 bases fitting TRBD1. Trimming at V came to 4 bases and at J to 2 bases, leaving 7 bases not matched to a gene. Germline lookup yields CDR1 SGHTA and CDR2 FQGNSA. The CDR3 runs to 15 residues. CDR3 protein: CASSSFRDRPYEQYF. Here the CDR3 DNA reads TGTGCCAGCAGCTCATTCCGGGACAGGCCCTACGAGCAGTACTTC. The full variable domain, rest sourced from reference TRBV7-2 and TRBJ2-7, is GAGVSQSPSNKVTEKGKDVELRCDPISGHTALYWYRQSLGQGLEFLIYFQGNSAPDKSGLPSDRFSAERTGGSVSTLTIQRTQQEDSAVYLCASSSFRDRPYEQYFGPGTRLTVT.

The count of this clone is one. J is TRBJ1-2 and V is TRBV27, with 8 bases aligning to TRBD1. Trimming at V came to 4 bases and at J to 4 bases, leaving 17 bases not matched to a gene. In germline, CDR1 is MNHEY, CDR2 SMNVEV (reference sequence). This CDR3 has 18 amino acids. DNA of the CDR3: TGTGCCAGCAGTTCGAGATCAGGGGGCGTTAATGAGGCCTATGGCTACACCTTC. As protein: CASSSRSGGVNEAYGYTF.

This chain uses TRBV27 with TRBJ1-2; D possibly corresponds to TRBD1 (6 bases). Germline assignment: CDR1 MNHEY and CDR2 SMNVEV (reference sequence). The V gene lost 5 bases and the J gene lost 3 bases, with 13 bases spanning the gap. This CDR3 spans 14 amino acids. CDR3: CASSKQGLHYGYTF. Here the CDR3 DNA reads TGTGCCAGCAGTAAACAGGGTTTACACTATGGCTACACCTTC.

This CDR3 is CASSLSRVSRELFF. CDR3 nucleotides: TGTGCCAGCAGCTTAAGCAGGGTCTCTCGGGAGCTGTTTTTT. The chain carries TRBV11-2 and TRBJ2-2; a possible D gene is TRBD1 (5 bases). The V gene lost 2 bases and the J gene lost 9 bases, with 13 bases spanning the gap. The CDR3 is made up of 14 amino acids. CDR1 is SGHAT, CDR2 FQNNGV, per germline.